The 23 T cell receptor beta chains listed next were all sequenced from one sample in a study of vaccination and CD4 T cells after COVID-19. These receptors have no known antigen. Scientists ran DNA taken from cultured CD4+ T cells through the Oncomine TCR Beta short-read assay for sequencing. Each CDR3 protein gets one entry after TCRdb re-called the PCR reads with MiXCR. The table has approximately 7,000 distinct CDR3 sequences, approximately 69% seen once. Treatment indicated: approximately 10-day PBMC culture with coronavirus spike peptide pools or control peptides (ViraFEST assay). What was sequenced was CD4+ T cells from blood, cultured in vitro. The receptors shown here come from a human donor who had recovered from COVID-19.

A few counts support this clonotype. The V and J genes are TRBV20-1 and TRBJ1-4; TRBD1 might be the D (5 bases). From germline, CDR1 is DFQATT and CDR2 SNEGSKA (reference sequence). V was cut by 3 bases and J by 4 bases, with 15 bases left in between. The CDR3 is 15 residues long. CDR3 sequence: CSARRTTGFNEKLFF. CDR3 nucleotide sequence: TGCAGTGCTAGGAGGACTACAGGCTTTAATGAAAAACTGTTTTTT.

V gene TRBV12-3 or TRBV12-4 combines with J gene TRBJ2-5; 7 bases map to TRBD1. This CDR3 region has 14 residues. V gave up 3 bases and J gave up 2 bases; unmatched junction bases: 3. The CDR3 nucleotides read TGTGCCAGCAGTTTCGGGACAGCACAAGAGACCCAGTACTTC. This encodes CASSFGTAQETQYF.

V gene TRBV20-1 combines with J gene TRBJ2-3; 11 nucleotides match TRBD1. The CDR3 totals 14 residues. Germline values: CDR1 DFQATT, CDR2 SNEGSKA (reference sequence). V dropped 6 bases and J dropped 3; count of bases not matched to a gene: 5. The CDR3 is CSATGTGGTDTQYF. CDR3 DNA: TGCAGTGCCACCGGGACAGGGGGTACAGATACGCAGTATTTT.

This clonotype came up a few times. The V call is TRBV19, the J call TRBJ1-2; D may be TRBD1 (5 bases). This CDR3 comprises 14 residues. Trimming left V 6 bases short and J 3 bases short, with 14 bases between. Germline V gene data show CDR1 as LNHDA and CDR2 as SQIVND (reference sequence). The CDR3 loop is CASSRGGCDYGYTF. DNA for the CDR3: TGTGCCAGTAGCCGGGGGGGGTGCGACTATGGCTACACCTTC.

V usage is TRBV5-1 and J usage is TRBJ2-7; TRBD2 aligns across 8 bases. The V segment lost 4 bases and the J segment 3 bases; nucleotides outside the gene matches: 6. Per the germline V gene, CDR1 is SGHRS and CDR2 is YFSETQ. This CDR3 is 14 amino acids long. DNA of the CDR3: TGCGCCAGCAGCACCGTAGCGGGACACTACGAGCAGTACTTC. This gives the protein CASSTVAGHYEQYF.

CDR3 DNA sequence: TGCAGTGTCTCCCTCCGAGGACAGGAGAACTATGGCTACACCTTC. Encoded protein: CSVSLRGQENYGYTF. This chain joins TRBV20-1 and TRBJ1-2, with 7 bases matching TRBD1. This CDR3 comprises 15 residues. Germline CDR1 DFQATT, CDR2 SNEGSKA (reference sequence). V shed 7 bases, J shed 2 bases, and the junction held 13 bases outside the gene matches.

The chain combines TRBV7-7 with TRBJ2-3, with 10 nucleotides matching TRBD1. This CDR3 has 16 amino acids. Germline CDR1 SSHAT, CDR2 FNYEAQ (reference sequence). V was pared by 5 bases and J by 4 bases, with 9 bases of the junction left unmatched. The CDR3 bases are TGTGCCAGCAGCCCGATCGGACAGGGGGTCCCAGATACGCAGTATTTT. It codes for CASSPIGQGVPDTQYF.

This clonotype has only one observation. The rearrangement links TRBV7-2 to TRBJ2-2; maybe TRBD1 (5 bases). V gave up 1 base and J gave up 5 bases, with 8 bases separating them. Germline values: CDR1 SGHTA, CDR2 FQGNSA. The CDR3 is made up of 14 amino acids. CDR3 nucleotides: TGTGCCAGCAGCTTAGTCCCAGGGACCGGGGAGCTGTTTTTT. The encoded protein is CASSLVPGTGELFF.

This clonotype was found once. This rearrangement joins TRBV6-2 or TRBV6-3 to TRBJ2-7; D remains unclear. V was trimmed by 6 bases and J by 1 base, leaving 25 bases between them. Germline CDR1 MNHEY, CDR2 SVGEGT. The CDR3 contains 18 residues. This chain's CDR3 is CASRPTAPLNMISYEQYF. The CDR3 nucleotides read TGTGCCAGCAGGCCTACGGCACCTCTGAACATGATTTCCTACGAGCAGTACTTC.

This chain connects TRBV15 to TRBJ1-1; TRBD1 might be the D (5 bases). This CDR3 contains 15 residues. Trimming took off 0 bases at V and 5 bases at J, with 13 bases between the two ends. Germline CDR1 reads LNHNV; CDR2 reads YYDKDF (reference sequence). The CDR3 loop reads CATSRDRGARTEAFF. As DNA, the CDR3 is TGTGCCACCAGCAGAGATCGAGGGGCGCGGACTGAAGCTTTCTTT. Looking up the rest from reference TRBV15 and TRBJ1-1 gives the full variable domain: DAMVIQNPRYQVTQFGKPVTLSCSQTLNHNVMYWYQQKSSQAPKLLFHYYDKDFNNEADTPDNFQSRRPNTSFCFLDIRSPGLGDTAMYLCATSRDRGARTEAFFGQGTRLTVV.

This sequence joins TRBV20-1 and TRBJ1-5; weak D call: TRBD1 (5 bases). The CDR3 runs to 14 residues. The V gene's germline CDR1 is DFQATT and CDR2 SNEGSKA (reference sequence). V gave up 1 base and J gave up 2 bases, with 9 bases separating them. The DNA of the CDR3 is TGCAGTGCTAGAGTAAAGACAGGCAATCAGCCCCAGCATTTT. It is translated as CSARVKTGNQPQHF.

The CDR3 sequence is CSVGAGAGNTIYF. The CDR3 DNA is TGCAGCGTTGGGGCCGGGGCTGGAAACACCATATATTTT. V gene TRBV29-1 combines with J gene TRBJ1-3; D is unclear. Germline CDR1 SQVTM, CDR2 ANQGSEA. V lost 4 bases, J lost 2 bases, and 9 bases lay in between. The CDR3 consists of 13 residues.

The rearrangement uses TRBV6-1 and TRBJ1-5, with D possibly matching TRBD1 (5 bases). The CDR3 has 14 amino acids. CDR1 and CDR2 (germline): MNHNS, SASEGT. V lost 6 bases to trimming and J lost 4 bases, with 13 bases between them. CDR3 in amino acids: CASRHTGKNQPQHF. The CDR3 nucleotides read TGTGCCAGCAGGCACACAGGTAAAAATCAGCCCCAGCATTTT.

The CDR3 is CASSLVGGLNGYTF. CDR3 nucleotide sequence: TGCGCCAGCAGCTTGGTGGGAGGGCTGAATGGCTACACCTTC. V and J are TRBV5-1 and TRBJ1-2; D is uncertain. Germline CDR1 is SGHRS and CDR2 is YFSETQ. CDR3 length equals 14 residues. With 0 bases removed from V and 6 bases from J, the gap between germline ends came to 12 bases.

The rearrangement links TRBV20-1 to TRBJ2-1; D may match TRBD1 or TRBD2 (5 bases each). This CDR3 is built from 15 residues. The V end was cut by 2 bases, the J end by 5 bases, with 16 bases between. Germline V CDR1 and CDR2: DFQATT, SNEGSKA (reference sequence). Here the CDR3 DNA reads TGCAGTGCTAGACCCGGGACGATCGCCCACAATGAGCAGTTCTTC. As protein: CSARPGTIAHNEQFF.

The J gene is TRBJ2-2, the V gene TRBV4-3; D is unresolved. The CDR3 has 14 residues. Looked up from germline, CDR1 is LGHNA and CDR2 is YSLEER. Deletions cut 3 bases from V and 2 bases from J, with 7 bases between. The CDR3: CASSHFDNTGELFF. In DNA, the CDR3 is TGCGCCAGCAGCCACTTTGATAACACCGGGGAGCTGTTTTTT.

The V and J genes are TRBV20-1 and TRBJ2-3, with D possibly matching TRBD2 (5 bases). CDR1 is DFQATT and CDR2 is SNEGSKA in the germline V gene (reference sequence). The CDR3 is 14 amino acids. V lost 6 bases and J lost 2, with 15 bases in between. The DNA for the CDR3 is TGCAGTGCGGACTGGGTCACTACCACAGATACGCAGTATTTT. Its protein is CSADWVTTTDTQYF.

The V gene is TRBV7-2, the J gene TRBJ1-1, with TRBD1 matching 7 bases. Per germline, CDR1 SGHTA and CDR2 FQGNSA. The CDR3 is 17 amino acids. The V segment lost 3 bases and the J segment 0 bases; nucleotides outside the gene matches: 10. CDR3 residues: CASSFLGQIKVNTEAFF. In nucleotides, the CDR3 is TGTGCCAGCAGCTTTTTGGGACAGATAAAAGTGAACACTGAAGCTTTCTTT.

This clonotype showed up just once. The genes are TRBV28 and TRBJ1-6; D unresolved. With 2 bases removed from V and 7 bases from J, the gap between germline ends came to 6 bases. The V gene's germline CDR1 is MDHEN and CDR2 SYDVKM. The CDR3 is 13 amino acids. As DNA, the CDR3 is TGTGCCAGCAGTTTAATGCGAAATTCACCCCTCCACTTT. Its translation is CASSLMRNSPLHF.

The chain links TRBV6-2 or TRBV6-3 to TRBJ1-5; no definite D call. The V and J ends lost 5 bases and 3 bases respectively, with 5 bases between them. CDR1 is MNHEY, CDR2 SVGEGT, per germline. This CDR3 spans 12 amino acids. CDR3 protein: CASSRINQPQHF. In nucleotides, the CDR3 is TGTGCCAGCAGTCGGATCAATCAGCCCCAGCATTTT.

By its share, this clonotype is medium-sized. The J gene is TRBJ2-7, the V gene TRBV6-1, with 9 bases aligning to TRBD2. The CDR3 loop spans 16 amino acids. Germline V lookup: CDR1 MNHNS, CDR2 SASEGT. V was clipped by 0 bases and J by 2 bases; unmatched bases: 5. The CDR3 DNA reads TGTGCCAGCAGTGAAGCAGCGGGGGGAGGGCCCTACGAGCAGTACTTC. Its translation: CASSEAAGGGPYEQYF.

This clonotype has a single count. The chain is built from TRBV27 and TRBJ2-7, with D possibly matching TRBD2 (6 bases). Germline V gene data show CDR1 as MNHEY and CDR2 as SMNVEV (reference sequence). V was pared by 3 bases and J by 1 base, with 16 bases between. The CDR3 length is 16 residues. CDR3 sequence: CASSLGQAGTSYEQYF. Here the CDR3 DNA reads TGTGCCAGCAGTTTGGGGCAGGCGGGAACGTCCTACGAGCAGTACTTC.

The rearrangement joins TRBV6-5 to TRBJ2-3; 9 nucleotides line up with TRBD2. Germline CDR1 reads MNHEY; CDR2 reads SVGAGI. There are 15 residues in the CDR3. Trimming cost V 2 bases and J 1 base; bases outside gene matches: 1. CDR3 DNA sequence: TGTGCCAGCAGTTACCGGACTAGCGGCACAGATACGCAGTATTTT. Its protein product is CASSYRTSGTDTQYF.